The present T cell receptor beta chain was sequenced within a study of blood T cells in healthy people across ages. Ranging in age from about 6 to 100, the donors were healthy Caucasian individuals from Russia. A second roughly 6 to 12 cycle PCR used barcoded and J-beta primers. TCRdb called the 5' RACE reads again in MiXCR, with one record for every CDR3 protein. The table shows 850,000 or so distinct CDR3 sequences, with 25% to 35% occurring only once. V dropped 2 bases and J dropped 7; count of bases not matched to a gene: 8. CDR1 and CDR2 (germline): MNHNY, SVGAGI (reference sequence). The CDR3 sequence is 14 residues long. The table lists this clonotype with many counts.

Sequencing input: blood. The chain employs TRBV6-6 and TRBJ2-7, with 7 bases that match TRBD2. The receptor comes from a woman aged 80 or over in good health. The CDR3 sequence is CASSYGGEGSEQYF. CDR3 in DNA: TGTGCCAGCAGTTACGGGGGGGAGGGTTCGGAGCAGTACTTC.